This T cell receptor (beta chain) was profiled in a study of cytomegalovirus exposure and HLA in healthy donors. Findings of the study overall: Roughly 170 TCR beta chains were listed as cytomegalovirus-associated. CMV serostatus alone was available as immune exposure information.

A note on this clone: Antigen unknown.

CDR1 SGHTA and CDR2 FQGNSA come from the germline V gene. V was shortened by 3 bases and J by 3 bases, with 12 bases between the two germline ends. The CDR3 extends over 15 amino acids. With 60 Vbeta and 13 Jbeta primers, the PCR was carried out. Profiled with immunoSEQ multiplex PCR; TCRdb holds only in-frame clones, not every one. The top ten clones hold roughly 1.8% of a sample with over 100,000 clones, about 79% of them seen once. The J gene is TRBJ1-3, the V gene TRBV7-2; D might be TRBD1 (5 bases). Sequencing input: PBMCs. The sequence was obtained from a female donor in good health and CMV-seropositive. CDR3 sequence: CASSLGPRGGNTIYF. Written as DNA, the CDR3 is TGTGCCAGCAGCTTGGGGCCCCGAGGTGGAAACACCATATATTTT.